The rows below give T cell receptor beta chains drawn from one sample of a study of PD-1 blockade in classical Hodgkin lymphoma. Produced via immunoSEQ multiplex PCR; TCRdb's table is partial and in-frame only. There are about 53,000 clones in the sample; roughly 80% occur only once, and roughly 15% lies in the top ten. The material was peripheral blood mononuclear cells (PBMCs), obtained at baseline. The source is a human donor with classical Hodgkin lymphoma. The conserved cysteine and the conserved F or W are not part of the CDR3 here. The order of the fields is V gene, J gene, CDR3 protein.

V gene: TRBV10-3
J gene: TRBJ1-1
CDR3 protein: AISVEQDITEAF

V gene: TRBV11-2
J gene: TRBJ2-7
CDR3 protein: ASSPLGGRRSYEQY

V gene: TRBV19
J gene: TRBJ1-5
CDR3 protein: ASLHAGQRNQPQH

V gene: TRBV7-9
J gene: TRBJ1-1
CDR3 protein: ASSLGGTRFLNTEAF

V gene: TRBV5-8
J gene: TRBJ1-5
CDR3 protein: ASSWDPNQPQH

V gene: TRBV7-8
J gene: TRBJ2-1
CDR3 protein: ASSLVVKLSYNEQF

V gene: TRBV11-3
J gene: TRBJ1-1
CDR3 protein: ASSLLRDTEAF

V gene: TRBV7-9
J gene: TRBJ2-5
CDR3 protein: ASSLAETQY

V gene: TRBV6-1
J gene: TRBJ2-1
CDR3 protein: ASLKREYEQF

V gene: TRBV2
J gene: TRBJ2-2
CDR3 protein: ASSGTSGRIGELF

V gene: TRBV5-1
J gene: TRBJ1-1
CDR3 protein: ASSLEGPGTEAF

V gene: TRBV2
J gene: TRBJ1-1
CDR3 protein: ASFLAGGTEAF

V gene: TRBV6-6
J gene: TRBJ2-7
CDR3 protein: ASSPGSTYEQY

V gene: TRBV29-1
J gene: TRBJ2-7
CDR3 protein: SVKTLAEQY

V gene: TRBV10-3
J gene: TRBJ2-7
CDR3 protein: AIREGQGADEQY

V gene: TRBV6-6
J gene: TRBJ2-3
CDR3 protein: ALRGSTDTQY

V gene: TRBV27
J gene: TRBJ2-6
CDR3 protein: ASSSTPLRLSGANVLT

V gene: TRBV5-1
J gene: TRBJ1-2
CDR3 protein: ASSLVSLQGASNYGYT

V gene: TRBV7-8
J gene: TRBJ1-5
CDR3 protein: ASSLSRSRSNQPQH

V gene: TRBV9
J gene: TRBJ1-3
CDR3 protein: ASSGTSSGNTIY

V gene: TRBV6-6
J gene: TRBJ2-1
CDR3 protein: ASSYGGEQF

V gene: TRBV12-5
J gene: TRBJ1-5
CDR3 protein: ASGWTGSYQPQH

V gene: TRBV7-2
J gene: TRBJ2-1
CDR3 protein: ASSRQAVDSAEQF

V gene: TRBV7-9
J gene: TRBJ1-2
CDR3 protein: ASSIFRDHNYGYT

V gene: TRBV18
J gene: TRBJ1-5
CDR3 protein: ASSPGQDQPQH

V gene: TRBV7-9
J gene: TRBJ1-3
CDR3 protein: ASSPLGPGLSSGNTIY

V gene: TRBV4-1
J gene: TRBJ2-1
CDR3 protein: ASSHPGFREEQF

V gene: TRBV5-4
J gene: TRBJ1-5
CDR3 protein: ASSLISGPQH

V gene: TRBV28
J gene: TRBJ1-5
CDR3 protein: ASSSGQYSNQPQH

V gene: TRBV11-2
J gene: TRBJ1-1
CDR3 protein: ASSLESGEHTEAF

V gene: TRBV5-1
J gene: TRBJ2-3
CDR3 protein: ASKGDTQY

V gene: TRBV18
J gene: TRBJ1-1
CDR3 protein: ASSPTMRQEAF

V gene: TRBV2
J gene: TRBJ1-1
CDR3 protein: ASSAGQNTEAF

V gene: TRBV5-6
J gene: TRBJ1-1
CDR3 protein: ASSFNRGTEAF

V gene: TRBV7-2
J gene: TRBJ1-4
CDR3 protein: ASSLAHGNEKLF

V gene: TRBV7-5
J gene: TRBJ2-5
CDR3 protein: VSQVGETQY

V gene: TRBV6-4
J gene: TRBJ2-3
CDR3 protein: ASSDSSRGPGTQY

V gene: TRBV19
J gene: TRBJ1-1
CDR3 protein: ASSLWGTEAF

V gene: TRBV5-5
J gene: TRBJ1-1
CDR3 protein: ASSLAEGVSTEAF

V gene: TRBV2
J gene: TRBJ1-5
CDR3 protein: ASSDPGGTLRQPQH

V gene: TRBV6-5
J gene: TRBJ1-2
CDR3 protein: ASSYTDRESYGYT

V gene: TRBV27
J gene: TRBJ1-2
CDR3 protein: ASSQNPGQGRGYT

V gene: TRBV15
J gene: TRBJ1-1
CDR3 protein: ATSRERTGWVNTEAF

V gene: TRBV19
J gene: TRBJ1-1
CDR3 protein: ASSFLKYTEAF

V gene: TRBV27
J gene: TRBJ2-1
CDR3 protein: ASNQGREENNEQF

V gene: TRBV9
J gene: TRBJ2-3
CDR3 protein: ASSVLGAYTDTQY

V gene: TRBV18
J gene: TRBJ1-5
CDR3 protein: ASSPGSNQPQH

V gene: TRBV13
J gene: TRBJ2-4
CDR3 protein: ASSFREVAKNIQY

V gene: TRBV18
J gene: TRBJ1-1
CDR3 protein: ASSPAGSAEAF

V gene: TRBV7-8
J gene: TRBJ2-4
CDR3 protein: ASSLRELPGDENIQY

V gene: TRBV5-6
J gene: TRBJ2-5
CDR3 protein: ASSLDRKTQY

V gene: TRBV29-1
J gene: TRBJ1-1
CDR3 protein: SVAGTEKNTEAF